A selection of T cell receptor beta chains follows, all from one sample in a study of metastatic and nonmetastatic thyroid tumors. From the PCR reads, TCRdb re-called clones with MiXCR. There are about 20,000 clones in the sample; about a third occur only once, and approximately 30% lies in the top ten. Sequencing input: tumor tissue. These receptors were collected from a female donor with papillary thyroid cancer or a benign thyroid nodule (not recorded which). Some clones in this sample may be carry-over from other donors' samples. Each CDR3 is given with its conserved first and last residue. A D gene is named only where the DNA matches it firmly. The listing skips clone size in some rows; elsewhere it reads once, few, many or a size class.

j_call | v_call | d_call | clone_size | cdr3_aa | cdr3_nt
TRBJ2-7 | TRBV7-9 | TRBD2 | NA | CASSPSGGSYEQYF | TGTGCCAGCAGCCCTAGCGGGGGATCCTACGAGCAGTACTTC
TRBJ2-7 | TRBV12-3/TRBV12-4 | TRBD2 | few | CASSGRLAGVEQYF | TGTGCCAGCAGTGGCCGACTAGCGGGGGTCGAGCAGTACTTC
TRBJ1-1 | TRBV19 | NA | NA | CASGSDTEAFF | TGTGCCAGTGGATCAGACACTGAAGCTTTCTTT
TRBJ2-3 | TRBV3-1 | NA | NA | CASSRSSGTQYF | TGTGCCAGCAGTCGCAGTAGTGGTACGCAGTATTTT
TRBJ1-2 | TRBV18 | NA | once | CASSPEDGTQRGYTF | TGTGCCAGCTCACCCGAAGACGGAACACAGAGAGGCTACACCTTC
TRBJ2-2 | TRBV7-3 | NA | NA | CASSLQGHAGELFF | TGTGCCAGCAGCTTACAGGGACACGCCGGGGAGCTGTTTTTT
TRBJ2-2 | TRBV28 | NA | NA | CASSLYWGVNTGELFF | TGTGCCAGCAGTTTATATTGGGGTGTGAACACCGGGGAGCTGTTTTTT
TRBJ2-7 | TRBV10-3 | NA | few | CAISGSREQYF | TGTGCCATCTCGGGCTCGCGCGAGCAGTACTTC
TRBJ2-7 | TRBV7-7 | NA | NA | CASSLEAPYEQYF | TGTGCCAGCAGCTTAGAGGCCCCCTACGAGCAGTACTTC
TRBJ1-6 | TRBV30 | NA | NA | CAWSDGHVGSPLHF | TGTGCCTGGAGTGATGGGCACGTAGGTTCACCCCTCCACTTT
TRBJ2-7 | TRBV28 | TRBD2 | few | CASASRLAGGYEQYF | TGTGCCAGCGCTTCCCGGCTAGCGGGAGGCTACGAGCAGTACTTC
TRBJ2-3 | TRBV6-1 | NA | NA | CASSYGDTQYF | TGTGCCAGCTCTTACGGGGATACGCAGTATTTT
TRBJ1-1 | TRBV6-2/TRBV6-3 | NA | few | CASSYKGADTEAFF | TGTGCCAGCAGTTATAAAGGGGCGGACACTGAAGCTTTCTTT
TRBJ2-1 | TRBV2 | TRBD2 | few | CASSRTSGSANEQFF | TGTGCCAGCAGCCGGACTAGCGGGAGTGCAAATGAGCAGTTCTTC
TRBJ2-3 | TRBV27 | TRBD2 | NA | CASSSRLAGGITDTQYF | TGTGCCAGCAGTTCTCGACTAGCGGGAGGGATTACAGATACGCAGTATTTT
TRBJ2-1 | TRBV28 | NA | NA | CASSPRQGKQFF | TGTGCCAGCAGCCCCCGCCAGGGCAAGCAGTTCTTC
TRBJ2-7 | TRBV11-2 | TRBD1 | NA | CASSYPGQGTYEQYF | TGTGCCAGCAGCTATCCGGGACAGGGGACCTACGAGCAGTACTTC
TRBJ2-1 | TRBV9 | TRBD2 | NA | CASSALGGGPSYNEQFF | TGTGCCAGCAGCGCTCTGGGGGGAGGGCCCTCCTACAATGAGCAGTTCTTC
TRBJ2-3 | TRBV2 | NA | few | CASSVQESDTQYF | TGTGCCAGCAGTGTTCAGGAGTCAGATACGCAGTATTTT
TRBJ1-2 | TRBV30 | NA | NA | CAWSPGEDYGYTF | TGTGCCTGGAGCCCGGGAGAGGACTATGGCTACACCTTC
TRBJ2-7 | TRBV6-2/TRBV6-3 | NA | few | CASSYTENYEQYF | TGTGCCAGCAGTTATACGGAGAACTACGAGCAGTACTTC
TRBJ1-2 | TRBV29-1 | TRBD1 | NA | CSVVASRGLYYGYTF | TGCAGCGTTGTAGCCAGCAGGGGGCTTTACTATGGCTACACCTTC
TRBJ1-6 | TRBV28 | NA | few | CASSFTSGSPLHF | TGTGCCAGCAGTTTTACTAGTGGTTCGCCCCTCCACTTT
TRBJ1-2 | TRBV6-2/TRBV6-3 | NA | few | CASSYSSAGGRNFYGYTF | TGTGCCAGCAGTTACTCCTCGGCGGGGGGCAGAAACTTCTATGGCTACACCTTC
TRBJ2-1 | TRBV7-2 | NA | NA | CASSLGQSVTEQFF | TGTGCCAGCAGCTTAGGACAGTCTGTGACTGAGCAGTTCTTC
TRBJ1-6 | TRBV27 | NA | NA | CASSADGGVNSPLHF | TGTGCCAGCAGCGCCGACGGGGGCGTAAATTCACCCCTCCACTTT
TRBJ2-1 | TRBV20-1 | TRBD2 | NA | CSAWNSGRASDEQFF | TGCAGTGCTTGGAATAGCGGGAGGGCAAGTGATGAGCAGTTCTTC
TRBJ2-3 | TRBV28 | TRBD2 | NA | CASSSGLAGGPDTQYF | TGTGCCAGCAGTTCCGGACTAGCGGGAGGGCCTGATACGCAGTATTTT
TRBJ2-1 | TRBV6-2/TRBV6-3 | TRBD2 | few | CASSYLTSGRAYNEQFF | TGTGCCAGCAGTTACTTGACTAGCGGGAGGGCCTACAATGAGCAGTTCTTC